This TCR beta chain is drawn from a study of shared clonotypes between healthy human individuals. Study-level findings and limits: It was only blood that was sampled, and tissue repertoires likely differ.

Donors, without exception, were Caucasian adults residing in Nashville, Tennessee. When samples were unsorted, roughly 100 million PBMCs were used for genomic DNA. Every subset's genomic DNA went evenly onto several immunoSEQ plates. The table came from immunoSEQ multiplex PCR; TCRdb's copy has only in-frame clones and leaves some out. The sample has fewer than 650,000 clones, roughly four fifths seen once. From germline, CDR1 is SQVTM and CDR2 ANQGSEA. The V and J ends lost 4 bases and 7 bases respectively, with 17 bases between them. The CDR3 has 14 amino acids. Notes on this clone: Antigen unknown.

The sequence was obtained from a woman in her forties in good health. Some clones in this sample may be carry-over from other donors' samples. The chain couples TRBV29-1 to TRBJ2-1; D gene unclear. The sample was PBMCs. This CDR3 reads CSVVNWGRPNEQFF. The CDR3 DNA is TGCAGCGTTGTAAATTGGGGAAGACCGAATGAGCAGTTCTTC.